The 29 T cell receptor beta chains below come from one sample, sequenced in a study of shared clonotypes between healthy human individuals. The table came from immunoSEQ multiplex PCR; TCRdb's copy has only in-frame clones and leaves some out. The data hold 300,000 to 400,000 clones, with around 79% observed a single time. The sample consisted of memory CD4+ T cells sorted from blood. Regarding subset: CD45RA-negative fraction. The source of these receptors is a man aged 30-40 years in good health.

As for this clone: Other DNA sequences of this sample code for an identical CDR3. This chain connects TRBV18 to TRBJ2-5; TRBD1 matches 9 bases. Germline V lookup: CDR1 KGHSH, CDR2 LQKENI. The CDR3 runs to 14 residues. V lost 6 bases and J lost 5; bases outside the gene matches: 7. The CDR3 DNA is TGTGCCAGCTCGCCAACAGGGGGCCGGGAGACCCAGTACTTC. This translates into CASSPTGGRETQYF.

This chain uses TRBV28 with TRBJ2-3; D remains unclear. This CDR3 spans 15 amino acids. Germline CDR1 MDHEN, CDR2 SYDVKM. V was cut by 3 bases and J by 1 base, with 11 bases left in between. This chain's CDR3 is CASSLESTGTDTQYF. The CDR3 DNA is TGTGCCAGCAGTTTGGAAAGTACCGGCACAGATACGCAGTATTTT.

V usage is TRBV5-4 and J usage is TRBJ1-2, with 8 bases lining up with TRBD1. V lost 3 bases and J lost 5; bases outside the gene matches: 3. Germline V gene lookup returns CDR1 SGHNT and CDR2 YYREEE (reference sequence). CDR3 length: 13 amino acids. The CDR3 DNA reads TGTGCCAGCAGCTCAGGGGGCAGGTATGGCTACACCTTC. Its translation: CASSSGGRYGYTF.

V is TRBV6-6 and J is TRBJ2-7, with D tentatively TRBD1 (5 bases). In germline, CDR1 is MNHNY, CDR2 SVGAGI (reference sequence). V shed 4 bases and J shed 3 bases, with 10 bases lying between them. CDR3 length: 13 amino acids. This CDR3 reads CASSLVQGYEQYF. CDR3 DNA sequence: TGTGCCAGCAGTTTAGTCCAGGGCTACGAGCAGTACTTC.

The chain joins TRBV7-9 to TRBJ2-3, with a possible D match to TRBD1 (5 bases). Per the germline V gene, CDR1 is SEHNR and CDR2 is FQNEAQ (reference sequence). Trimming shortened V by 0 bases and J by 2 bases, and 9 bases separated the two germline ends. This CDR3 has 15 amino acids. The CDR3 reads CASSLAGAATDTQYF. The CDR3 DNA is TGTGCCAGCAGCTTAGCAGGGGCGGCCACAGATACGCAGTATTTT.

This rearrangement joins TRBV7-6 to TRBJ2-7; the D gene could be TRBD1 or TRBD2 (6 bases each). The CDR3 has 15 amino acids. Germline CDR1 reads SGHVS; CDR2 reads FNYEAQ. V lost 6 bases and J lost 1, with 16 bases in between. For the CDR3, the DNA is TGTGCCAGCAGAGACGGGGGCCCGGGATCCTACGAGCAGTACTTC. It specifies CASRDGGPGSYEQYF.

The chain links TRBV11-2 to TRBJ2-2; perhaps TRBD1 as D (5 bases). CDR3 length: 15 residues. V gave up 6 bases and J gave up 2 bases, with 13 bases separating them. Germline CDR1 SGHAT, CDR2 FQNNGV. The CDR3 loop is CASSPVTVNTGELFF. CDR3 in DNA: TGTGCCAGCAGTCCCGTGACAGTAAACACCGGGGAGCTGTTTTTT.

The V and J genes are TRBV29-1 and TRBJ2-1, with TRBD2 matching 13 bases. This CDR3 is built from 18 residues. V lost 2 bases and J lost 1; bases outside the gene matches: 8. Germline-derived CDR1 and CDR2 are SQVTM and ANQGSEA. The CDR3 loop is CSVEPPLAGGFSYNEQFF. The CDR3 region has the DNA TGCAGCGTTGAACCCCCACTAGCGGGAGGGTTTTCCTACAATGAGCAGTTCTTC.

The chain uses TRBV18 and TRBJ2-5, with TRBD1 matching 7 bases. The CDR3 has 16 residues. The J segment lost 2 bases and the V segment lost 6 bases, leaving 12 bases of the junction unmatched. The germline CDR1 and CDR2 sequences are KGHSH and LQKENI. CDR3 DNA sequence: TGTGCCAGCTCCTCCACCACAGGGGTGGGTCAAGAGACCCAGTACTTC. It yields the protein CASSSTTGVGQETQYF.

Remarks on this clone: Relative to the germline gene, one junction end is altered; a read error may explain this. This rearrangement joins TRBV19 to TRBJ1-2, with 7 bases fitting TRBD1. CDR3 length: 14 amino acids. Germline assignment: CDR1 LNHDA and CDR2 SQIVND (reference sequence). The CDR3 protein is CASRIGGPSYGYTF. CDR3 DNA: TGTGCCAGTAGGATAGGGGGCCCCTCCTATGGCTACACCTTC.

The count of this clone is one. V is TRBV9 and J is TRBJ1-5; maybe TRBD1 (5 bases). V dropped 2 bases and J dropped 7 bases, with 13 bases sitting between them. Germline CDR1 SGDLS, CDR2 YYNGEE. This CDR3 region has 14 residues. The CDR3 here is CASSVTGTDQPQHF. CDR3 sequence (DNA): TGTGCCAGCAGCGTCACCGGGACTGACCAGCCCCAGCATTTT.

This clone showed up just a few times. The chain is built from TRBV5-4 and TRBJ1-4, with TRBD1 matching 8 bases. V trimming: 4 bases; J trimming: 5 bases; junction bases outside the gene matches: 7. The germline V gene has CDR1 SGHNT and CDR2 YYREEE (reference sequence). The CDR3 runs 15 residues. The CDR3 reads CASSDQTGANEKLFF. CDR3 nucleotides: TGTGCCAGCAGCGACCAGACAGGGGCAAATGAAAAACTGTTTTTT. Full variable domain (missing parts from reference TRBV5-4 and TRBJ1-4): ETGVTQSPTHLIKTRGQQVTLRCSSQSGHNTVSWYQQALGQGPQFIFQYYREEENGRGNFPPRFSGLQFPNYSSELNVNALELDDSALYLCASSDQTGANEKLFFGSGTQLSVL.

This clone was seen only once. The V and J genes are TRBV18 and TRBJ2-1; a weak D match, TRBD1 (6 bases). The CDR3 runs to 12 residues. V lost 4 bases to trimming and J lost 7 bases, with 8 bases between them. The germline V gene has CDR1 KGHSH and CDR2 LQKENI. The CDR3 DNA sequence: TGTGCCAGCTCACGAGGGGGTAATGAGCAGTTCTTC. It is translated as CASSRGGNEQFF.

This clone appeared many times. V is TRBV25-1 and J is TRBJ1-5; D is undetermined. Trimming stripped 1 base from V and 2 bases from J, with 3 bases between. The germline CDR1 and CDR2 sequences are MGHDK and SYGVNS. This CDR3 contains 13 residues. The CDR3 sequence: CASSEFGNQPQHF. CDR3 nucleotides: TGTGCCAGCAGTGAATTTGGCAATCAGCCCCAGCATTTT.

J is TRBJ2-7 and V is TRBV2; tentative D call: TRBD2 (7 bases). V lost 7 bases to trimming and J lost 2 bases, with 15 bases between them. The CDR3 covers 14 residues. Germline CDR1 reads SNHLY; CDR2 reads FYNNEI. CDR3 DNA sequence: TGTGCCAGCACGGGGGGCGGGAGTCCCTACGAGCAGTACTTC. This gives the protein CASTGGGSPYEQYF.

V and J are TRBV9 and TRBJ2-7, with D hard to call. The CDR3 has 13 amino acids. The germline gives CDR1 SGDLS, CDR2 YYNGEE. V shed 0 bases and J shed 2 bases, with 6 bases lying between them. This CDR3 is CASSVADAYEQYF. The CDR3 nucleotides are TGTGCCAGCAGCGTAGCAGACGCCTACGAGCAGTACTTC.

The CDR3 reads CASSLSPPGSLYNEQFF. DNA of the CDR3: TGTGCCAGCAGTTTATCCCCCCCGGGATCCCTCTACAATGAGCAGTTCTTC. The gene calls are TRBV27 and TRBJ2-1; possibly TRBD2 for D (5 bases). Germline V gives CDR1 MNHEY, CDR2 SMNVEV (reference sequence). Trimming took off 0 bases at V and 3 bases at J, with 15 bases between the two ends. The CDR3 runs to 17 residues.

The chain recombines TRBV28 with TRBJ2-7; D remains ambiguous. Per germline, CDR1 MDHEN and CDR2 SYDVKM. V dropped 7 bases and J dropped 4 bases, with 17 bases sitting between them. The CDR3 spans 14 residues. The CDR3 sequence is CASNPPDFRYEQYF. The CDR3 region has the DNA TGTGCCAGCAATCCCCCAGATTTCCGTTACGAGCAGTACTTC.

The chain combines TRBV21-1 with TRBJ1-1. TRBV21-1 is a listed pseudogene. This CDR3 is 17 amino acids long. The CDR3 region is CASSKVVSPGFRTEAFF. The CDR3 region has the DNA TGTGCCAGCAGCAAAGTAGTTAGCCCGGGCTTTAGGACTGAAGCTTTCTTT.

The V gene is TRBV7-6, the J gene TRBJ2-7, with 10 bases matching TRBD2. The junction had 2 bases not matched to a gene; V was cut back by 1 base and J by 2 bases. Germline assignment: CDR1 SGHVS and CDR2 FNYEAQ. The CDR3 runs 15 residues. CDR3 nucleotides: TGTGCCAGCAGCTTAGTGAGCGGGAGGGCCTACGAGCAGTACTTC. This gives the protein CASSLVSGRAYEQYF. Supplemented by reference TRBV7-6 and TRBJ2-7, the full variable domain reads GAGVSQSPRYKVTKRGQDVALRCDPISGHVSLYWYRQALGQGPEFLTYFNYEAQQDKSGLPNDRFSAERPEGSISTLTIQRTEQRDSAMYRCASSLVSGRAYEQYFGPGTRLTVT.

As DNA, the CDR3 is TGTGCCAGCAGCTTAGACGGGGTCCGGCGCAGCGAGCAGTTCTTC. It is translated as CASSLDGVRRSEQFF. V is TRBV7-2 and J is TRBJ2-1, with D possibly being TRBD2 (5 bases). V lost 1 base, J lost 10 bases, and 17 bases lay in between. Germline V gene sequence: CDR1 SGHTA, CDR2 FQGNSA. The CDR3 runs 15 residues.

The chain links TRBV18 to TRBJ2-1; D possibly matches TRBD1 or TRBD2 (5 bases each). CDR3 length: 12 residues. Deletions cut 3 bases from V and 9 bases from J, with 9 bases between. CDR1 KGHSH and CDR2 LQKENI come from the germline V gene. DNA for the CDR3: TGTGCCAGCTCACCGAGGGGCAGTGAGCAGTTCTTC. This encodes CASSPRGSEQFF.

This clone was picked up one time. V usage is TRBV28 and J usage is TRBJ1-5, with D possibly being TRBD1 (5 bases). The CDR3 consists of 14 residues. Between the trimmed V and J ends, which lost 6 bases and 7 bases, there was a span of 16 bases. Germline V gives CDR1 MDHEN, CDR2 SYDVKM. The CDR3, as DNA: TGTGCCAGCAGACTCCAGGGTATCTACCAGCCCCAGCATTTT. This translates into CASRLQGIYQPQHF.

About this clone: A single base separates this from a much larger clone, so it may be a read error. V is TRBV5-6 and J is TRBJ1-5; D unclear. Germline-derived CDR1 and CDR2 are SGHDT and YYEEEE. The CDR3 length is 14 residues. Trimming took off 2 bases at V and 3 bases at J, with 9 bases between the two ends. Here the CDR3 reads CASSFHGSNQPQHF. CDR3 sequence (DNA): TGTGCCAGCAGCTTTCACGGGTCCAATCAGCCCCAGCATTTT.

This rearrangement joins TRBV7-9 to TRBJ2-7; no clear D. Germline CDR1 reads SEHNR; CDR2 reads FQNEAQ (reference sequence). V lost 5 bases and J lost 6, with 14 bases in between. This CDR3 region has 13 residues. The DNA of the CDR3 is TGTGCCAGCAGCCCAGCCGTGACGGGCGAGCAGTACTTC. Protein sequence: CASSPAVTGEQYF.

V is TRBV11-2 and J is TRBJ1-1, with unresolved D. The CDR3 length is 15 residues. CDR1 SGHAT and CDR2 FQNNGV come from the germline V gene. V lost 8 bases to trimming and J lost 7 bases, with 23 bases between them. CDR3 residues: CASRPGMALSIEAFF. In DNA form, the CDR3 reads TGTGCCAGCCGGCCGGGCATGGCACTTTCCATTGAAGCTTTCTTT.

The chain employs TRBV5-1 and TRBJ2-2; D unclear. The CDR3 has 13 residues. Germline-derived CDR1 and CDR2 are SGHRS and YFSETQ. V gave up 2 bases and J gave up 6 bases, with 8 bases separating them. The CDR3 loop reads CASSFRVPGELFF. The CDR3 nucleotides read TGCGCCAGCAGCTTTCGGGTGCCCGGGGAGCTGTTTTTT.

This chain links TRBV2 with TRBJ2-3, with D possibly being TRBD2 (5 bases). V gave up 7 bases and J gave up 2 bases, with 10 bases separating them. The V gene's germline CDR1 is SNHLY and CDR2 FYNNEI. The CDR3 extends over 13 amino acids. CDR3: CASNERPTDTQYF. Written as DNA, the CDR3 is TGTGCCAGCAATGAGCGGCCCACAGATACGCAGTATTTT.

This clone was detected only a few times. The rearrangement uses TRBV30 and TRBJ1-3, with D tentatively TRBD1 (5 bases). The V end was cut by 5 bases, the J end by 4 bases, with 9 bases between. CDR1 is GTSNPN, CDR2 SVGIG, per germline (reference sequence). The CDR3 spans 12 residues. CDR3 in amino acids: CAWGTNGNTIYF. CDR3 nucleotides: TGTGCCTGGGGGACTAACGGAAACACCATATATTTT.